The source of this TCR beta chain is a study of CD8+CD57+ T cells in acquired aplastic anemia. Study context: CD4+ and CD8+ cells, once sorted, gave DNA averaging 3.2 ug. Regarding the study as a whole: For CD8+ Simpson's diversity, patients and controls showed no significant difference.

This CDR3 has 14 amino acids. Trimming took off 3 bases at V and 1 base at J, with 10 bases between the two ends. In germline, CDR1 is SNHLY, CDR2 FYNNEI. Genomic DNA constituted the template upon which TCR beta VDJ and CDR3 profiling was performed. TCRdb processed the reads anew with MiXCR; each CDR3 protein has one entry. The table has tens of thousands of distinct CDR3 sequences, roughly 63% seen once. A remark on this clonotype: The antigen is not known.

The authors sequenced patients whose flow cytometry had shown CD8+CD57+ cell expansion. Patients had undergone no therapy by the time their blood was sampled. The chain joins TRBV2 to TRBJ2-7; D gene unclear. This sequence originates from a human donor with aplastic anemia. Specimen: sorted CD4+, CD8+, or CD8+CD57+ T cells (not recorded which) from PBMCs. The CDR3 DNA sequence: TGTGCCAGCAGTGACGGCAGCCCTTCCTACGAGCAGTACTTC. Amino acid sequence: CASSDGSPSYEQYF.